A selection of T cell receptor beta chains follows, all from one sample in a study of PD-L1 blockade in urothelial cancer. Assay: immunoSEQ multiplex PCR; the TCRdb copy retains only in-frame clones and omits some. The sample contains roughly 130,000 clones, 84% of which appear only once. The sequencing used PBMCs, collected around atezolizumab (anti-PD-L1) treatment. The receptors here all came from a man over 45 with urothelial cancer. The conserved cysteine and the conserved F or W are not part of the CDR3 here. The D gene is left open where the match is weak.

CDR3 protein	D gene	J gene	V gene
ASSVNRLGTEAF	-	TRBJ1-1	TRBV9
ASSSGKSGTQKQF	-	TRBJ2-1	TRBV7-3
SWTFSYEQY	-	TRBJ2-7	TRBV20-1
ASSVGGTEAF	-	TRBJ1-1	TRBV9
ASSLGQHRGYEQY	TRBD1	TRBJ2-7	TRBV28
ASSLIPGSSYEQY	-	TRBJ2-7	TRBV5-6
ASRSLAEYNEQF	TRBD2	TRBJ2-1	TRBV5-1
ASSRGRAQF	-	TRBJ2-1	TRBV28
ASSLGGLAGGEQY	TRBD2	TRBJ2-7	TRBV5-1
ASSLSTGGTVRSGETQY	-	TRBJ2-5	TRBV28
ASSLYGLAGGTNTGELF	TRBD2	TRBJ2-2	TRBV7-3
ASSLGDLPNTEAF	-	TRBJ1-1	TRBV5-1
ASSEIGGATNEKLF	-	TRBJ1-4	TRBV10-2
ASSLYSGSSYEQY	TRBD2	TRBJ2-7	TRBV7-9
ASSPLPLAGNTGELF	TRBD2	TRBJ2-2	TRBV27
ASSPARGRLNGANVLT	TRBD2	TRBJ2-6	TRBV18
ASSELTDREGYT	TRBD1	TRBJ1-2	TRBV25-1
ASSPRGAGGKTEQF	TRBD1	TRBJ2-1	TRBV11-3
ASSSSAGGPYEQY	TRBD2	TRBJ2-7	TRBV7-2
ASSLARGNSPLH	TRBD1	TRBJ1-6	TRBV27
ASSSGGAVNEKLF	-	TRBJ1-4	TRBV5-6
ASSKTRNTEAF	-	TRBJ1-1	TRBV5-6
ASSLGDRETQY	TRBD1	TRBJ2-5	TRBV5-1
ASSPTGELF	-	TRBJ2-2	TRBV7-9
ASSPLQGARMNTEAF	-	TRBJ1-1	TRBV18
ASSRRQAPSYGYT	-	TRBJ1-2	TRBV5-6
AISELKRGETQY	-	TRBJ2-5	TRBV10-3
ASSRDIESNYGYT	-	TRBJ1-2	TRBV6-5
SVDRGYNEQF	-	TRBJ2-1	TRBV29-1
AWSRTGRETTEAF	-	TRBJ1-1	TRBV30
ASSLWSSGNTIY	-	TRBJ1-3	TRBV28
ASSPGQNTEAF	-	TRBJ1-1	TRBV5-1
ACLGTTDTQY	-	TRBJ2-3	TRBV30
ASSLTPGQGLSGANVLT	TRBD1	TRBJ2-6	TRBV27
ASSLKGAYEQY	-	TRBJ2-7	TRBV28
ATSILGRTQY	-	TRBJ2-5	TRBV15